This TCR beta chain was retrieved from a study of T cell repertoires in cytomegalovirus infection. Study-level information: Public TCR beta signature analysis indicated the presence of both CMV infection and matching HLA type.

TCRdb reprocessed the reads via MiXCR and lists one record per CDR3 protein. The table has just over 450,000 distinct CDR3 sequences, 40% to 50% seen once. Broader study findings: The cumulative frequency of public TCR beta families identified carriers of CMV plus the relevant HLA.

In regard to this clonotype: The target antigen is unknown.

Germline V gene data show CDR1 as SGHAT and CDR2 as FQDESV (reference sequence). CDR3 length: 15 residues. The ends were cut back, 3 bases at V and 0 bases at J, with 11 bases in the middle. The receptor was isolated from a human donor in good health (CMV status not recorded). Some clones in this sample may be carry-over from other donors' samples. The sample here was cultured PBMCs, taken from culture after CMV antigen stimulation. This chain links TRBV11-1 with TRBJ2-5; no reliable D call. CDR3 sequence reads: CASSFLAIDQETQYF. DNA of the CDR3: TGTGCCAGCAGCTTCTTGGCCATAGACCAAGAGACCCAGTACTTC.